This TCR beta chain derives from a study of identical twins. Study observations and caveats: In zero-insertion analyses, partial confounding could arise from invariant MAIT and iNKT cells. Out-of-frame sharing of TCR alpha in monozygotic twins was underestimated by models. It was cross-sectional statistical analysis, not following the same donors, that the conclusions relied on.

The CDR3 has 13 residues. Trimming removed 4 bases from V and 2 bases from J, with 5 bases in between. Germline assignment: CDR1 SGHTA and CDR2 FQGNSA. Addition of a universal primer site occurred through template switching, and cDNA carried unique molecular identifiers. From the 5' RACE reads, TCRdb called clonotypes with MiXCR, one entry per CDR3 protein. Among some 500,000 distinct CDR3 sequences listed, around 15% were seen once. This clonotype was seen many times. Antigen: not known. This sample was also put to use in a study of yellow fever vaccine responses in identical twins.

V usage is TRBV7-2 and J usage is TRBJ2-2; the D is unclear. The material sequenced was CD4+ T cells sorted from blood. The TCR comes from a woman aged 18-29 years in good health. In DNA, the CDR3 is TGTGCCAGCAGCTCATCAAACACCGGGGAGCTGTTTTTT. Protein sequence: CASSSSNTGELFF.